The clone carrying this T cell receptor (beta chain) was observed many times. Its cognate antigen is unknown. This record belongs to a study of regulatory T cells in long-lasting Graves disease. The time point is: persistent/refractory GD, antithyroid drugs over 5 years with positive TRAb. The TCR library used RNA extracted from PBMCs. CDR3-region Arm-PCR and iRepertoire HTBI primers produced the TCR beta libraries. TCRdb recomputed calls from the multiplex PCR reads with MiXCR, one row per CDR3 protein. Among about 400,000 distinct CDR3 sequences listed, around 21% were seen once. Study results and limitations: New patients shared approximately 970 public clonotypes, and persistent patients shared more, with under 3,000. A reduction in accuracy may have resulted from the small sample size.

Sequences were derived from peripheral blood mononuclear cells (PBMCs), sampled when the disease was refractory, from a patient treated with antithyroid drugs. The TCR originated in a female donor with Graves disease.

The CDR3 nucleotides are TGTGCCAGCAGCGCAGGGCCGGGACAAACATACGAGCAGTACTTC. Its protein product is CASSAGPGQTYEQYF. The chain couples TRBV7-6 to TRBJ2-7; D is perhaps TRBD1 (6 bases). This CDR3 is built from 15 residues. V shed 5 bases and J shed 4 bases, with 18 bases lying between them. The germline V gene has CDR1 SGHVS and CDR2 FNYEAQ.